This record covers a single T cell receptor (beta chain). In the original analysis: Reference gene primers were amplified, and this amplification served to estimate nucleated cell counts. TCRdb's copy holds only in-frame clones and misses some; the assay was immunoSEQ multiplex PCR. V and J calls and clone size are as listed in that table; D and trimming were resolved from the DNA. The data hold about 77,000 clones, with about 80% observed a single time. This sample was included in a study of blood T cell repertoires in COVID-19. Background on the study: Acute and convalescent COVID-19 specimens originated in the United States, Italy and Spain. T cells, B-cell-depleted T cells, or PBMCs provided the cDNA or gDNA that served as material.

V was shortened by 7 bases and J by 9 bases, with 19 bases between the two germline ends. The CDR3 sequence is 15 residues long. Per germline, CDR1 SNHLY and CDR2 FYNNEI. Sequenced material: peripheral blood. V is TRBV2 and J is TRBJ1-6; TRBD1 might be the D (6 bases). This TCR was sampled from a woman between 65 and 79 years old with acute or convalescent COVID-19. CDR3 in DNA: TGTGCCAGCAACCTGGATGGGGGCATTGGTTCACCCCTCCACTTT. It specifies CASNLDGGIGSPLHF.